These 10 T cell receptor beta chains share one sample of origin, sequenced in a study of Ad26.COV2.S vaccination and SARS-CoV-2 variants (dated by TCRdb to about 2021). The method was the immunoSEQ multiplex PCR assay. TCRdb took this table from immuneACCESS and kept in-frame rearrangements with V and J called. Such tables lack part of the clones; where checked against another copy, unresolved V genes explain under half of the gap, and the rest is unexplained. Recorded for this sample are 300,000 to 400,000 clones; roughly 84% of them occurred a single time. Less than 2% of the sample rests with the top ten. Reading the label with the study, this specimen's treatment or condition is: about 20 received Ad26.COV2.S at low or high dose, single or two shots; several received placebo; per-sample allocation not given. For vaccine and placebo recipients, the sequenced repertoires came from samples collected on day 63 after the first injection.

This material consisted of peripheral blood, taken in a trial of Ad26.COV2.S vaccine versus placebo. These TCRs come from a person aged 18 to 59 who received the Ad26.COV2.S COVID-19 vaccine or a placebo.

In nucleotides, the CDR3 is TGCGCCAGCAGTGATCGAGGAAGCTCTGGAAACACCATATATTTT. As protein: CASSDRGSSGNTIYF. The chain recombines TRBV10-2 with TRBJ1-3; no clear D. CDR3 length equals 15 residues. V was trimmed by 3 bases and J by 0 bases, leaving 9 bases between them. Germline V CDR1 and CDR2: WSHSY, SAAADI.

V usage is TRBV5-5 and J usage is TRBJ1-2, with 7 bases aligning to TRBD1. Germline V CDR1 and CDR2: SGHKS, YYEKEE (reference sequence). CDR3 length equals 14 residues. Germline trimming cut 3 bases from V and 8 bases from J; bases unmatched to any gene: 10. The CDR3 region is CASSSSGGEKGYTF. The CDR3 nucleotides are TGTGCCAGCAGCTCCTCAGGGGGAGAGAAGGGCTACACCTTC. The full variable domain, completed using reference TRBV5-5 and TRBJ1-2, is DAGVTQSPTHLIKTRGQQVTLRCSPISGHKSVSWYQQVLGQGPQFIFQYYEKEERGRGNFPDRFSARQFPNYSSELNVNALLLGDSALYLCASSSSGGEKGYTFGSGTRLTVV.

The chain is built from TRBV19 and TRBJ2-6, with no clear D. The germline gives CDR1 LNHDA, CDR2 SQIVND (reference sequence). CDR3 length: 17 residues. V lost 5 bases and J lost 0, with 14 bases in between. CDR3 DNA sequence: TGTGCCAGTAGTGCTCTTCGACCCGGCTCTGGGGCCAACGTCCTGACTTTC. Residues: CASSALRPGSGANVLTF.

The chain uses TRBV7-9 and TRBJ2-3; no reliable D call. The V end was cut by 0 bases, the J end by 2 bases, with 9 bases between. The CDR3 runs 15 residues. The germline gives CDR1 SEHNR, CDR2 FQNEAQ (reference sequence). The CDR3 loop reads CASSLAWRVTDTQYF. The CDR3 DNA reads TGTGCCAGCAGCTTAGCGTGGCGAGTCACAGATACGCAGTATTTT.

Turning to this clone: The sample holds other DNA sequences that translate to the same CDR3. The chain employs TRBV9 and TRBJ1-5; D not certain. The V gene's germline CDR1 is SGDLS and CDR2 YYNGEE. V was cut by 0 bases and J by 3 bases, with 4 bases left in between. This CDR3 comprises 13 residues. This CDR3 is CASSVGPNQPQHF. The CDR3 nucleotides read TGTGCCAGCAGCGTAGGGCCCAATCAGCCCCAGCATTTT.

The CDR3 sequence: CASSSRTSGGASQETQYF. The CDR3 DNA sequence: TGCGCCAGCAGCTCCAGGACTAGCGGGGGGGCATCACAAGAGACCCAGTACTTC. This chain links TRBV5-1 with TRBJ2-5; 15 bases are a match to TRBD2. Per the germline V gene, CDR1 is SGHRS and CDR2 is YFSETQ. The CDR3 has 18 residues. Trimming removed 3 bases from V and 2 bases from J; junction bases left unmatched: 8.

This chain connects TRBV4-3 to TRBJ2-1; D unclear. Trimming shortened V by 0 bases and J by 15 bases, and 18 bases separated the two germline ends. The CDR3 is 14 amino acids. Germline CDR1 LGHNA, CDR2 YSLEER. CDR3 amino acids: CASSQDILGFSRFF. The DNA for the CDR3 is TGCGCCAGCAGCCAAGATATTTTAGGTTTCTCGCGGTTCTTC.

This clone was picked up a small number of times. J is TRBJ2-5 and V is TRBV11-1, with D perhaps matching TRBD2 (5 bases). The CDR3 totals 14 residues. Per the germline V gene, CDR1 is SGHAT and CDR2 is FQDESV (reference sequence). V was cut by 5 bases and J by 9 bases, with 19 bases left in between. The CDR3 nucleotides read TGTGCCAGCAGCCGCAAGGTCGTAGCGTCGGCCCAGTACTTC. It yields the protein CASSRKVVASAQYF.

This chain connects TRBV29-1 to TRBJ1-1, with 7 bases matching TRBD1. CDR1 SQVTM and CDR2 ANQGSEA come from the germline V gene. Trimming cost V 6 bases and J 2 bases; bases outside gene matches: 9. The CDR3 runs 14 residues. In DNA form, the CDR3 reads TGCAGCGTACATAGACAGGGTGGAAACACTGAAGCTTTCTTT. Its translation: CSVHRQGGNTEAFF.

The rearrangement links TRBV4-2 to TRBJ1-4, with a weak D call TRBD1 (5 bases). This CDR3 spans 15 amino acids. The germline V and J ends were trimmed by 0 bases and 8 bases, with 13 bases remaining between them. Germline V gene sequence: CDR1 LGHNA, CDR2 YNFKEQ. The CDR3 loop is CASSQDPGAGEKLFF. The CDR3 region has the DNA TGTGCCAGCAGCCAAGATCCCGGAGCAGGGGAAAAACTGTTTTTT.